The clone carrying this TCR beta chain was recorded at least ten times. Its specificity is not known. The data belong to a study of T cells in Graves' hyperthyroidism and ophthalmopathy. Study findings and constraints: Most thyroid clonotypes that were expanded above 0.001 also turned up in blood. The model anticipated ophthalmopathy a median about six months pre-onset.

Amplification yielded TCR beta CDR3 regions, with RNA transcripts as the source. The HTBI set primed first-round TCR CDR3 RT-PCR. TCRdb recomputed calls from the multiplex PCR reads with MiXCR, one row per CDR3 protein. The repertoire consists of about 600,000 distinct CDR3 sequences, with roughly a sixth occurring once and the leading ten covering roughly 3%. Trimming pared 2 bases from V and 4 bases from J, leaving 11 bases between. The length of the CDR3 is 14 residues. The V and J genes are TRBV12-3 or TRBV12-4 and TRBJ1-2, with D perhaps matching TRBD1 (5 bases). This clonotype was obtained from a woman aged 40 to 49 with Graves' ophthalmopathy. The sample was blood. The CDR3: CASSLIGTVYGYTF. The CDR3 nucleotides read TGTGCCAGCAGTTTAATTGGGACGGTCTATGGCTACACCTTC.